This entry concerns a single TCR beta chain. Antigen: not known. This specimen belongs to a study of T cells in Graves' hyperthyroidism and ophthalmopathy. The germline V gene has CDR1 WSHSY and CDR2 SAAADI. V was pared by 2 bases and J by 6 bases, with 6 bases of the junction left unmatched. The CDR3 consists of 15 residues. Overall study results and limits: Progression to ophthalmopathy was predicted a median of roughly 6.6 months early.

TCR beta CDR3 regions were amplified from RNA. The TCR CDR3 first-round RT-PCR relied on the HTBI primer set. TCRdb passed the multiplex PCR reads through MiXCR, listing each CDR3 protein once. The sample carries roughly 500,000 distinct CDR3 sequences, 40% to 55% recorded once. Sequenced: peripheral blood or thyroid tissue (not recorded which). The receptor was isolated from an adult woman with Graves' disease, either hyperthyroidism or ophthalmopathy (not recorded which). V and J are TRBV10-2 and TRBJ1-5; 8 bases are shared with TRBD1. CDR3: CASSEGQGTIQPQHF. The CDR3 DNA reads TGCGCCAGCAGTGAGGGACAGGGTACGATTCAGCCCCAGCATTTT.